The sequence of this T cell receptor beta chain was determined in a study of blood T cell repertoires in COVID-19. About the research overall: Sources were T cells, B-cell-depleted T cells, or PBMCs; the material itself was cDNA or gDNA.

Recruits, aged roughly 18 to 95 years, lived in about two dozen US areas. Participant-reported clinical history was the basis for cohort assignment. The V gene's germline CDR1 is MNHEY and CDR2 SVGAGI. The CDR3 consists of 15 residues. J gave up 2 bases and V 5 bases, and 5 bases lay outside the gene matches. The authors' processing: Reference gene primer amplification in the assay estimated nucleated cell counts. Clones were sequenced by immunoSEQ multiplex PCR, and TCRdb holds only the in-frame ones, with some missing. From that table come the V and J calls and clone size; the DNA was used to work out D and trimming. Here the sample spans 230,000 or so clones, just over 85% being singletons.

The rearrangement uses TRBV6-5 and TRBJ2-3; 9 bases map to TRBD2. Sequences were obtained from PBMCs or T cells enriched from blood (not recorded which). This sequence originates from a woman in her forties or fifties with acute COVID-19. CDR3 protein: CASSPLAGYTDTQYF. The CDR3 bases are TGTGCCAGCAGTCCACTAGCGGGTTACACAGATACGCAGTATTTT.